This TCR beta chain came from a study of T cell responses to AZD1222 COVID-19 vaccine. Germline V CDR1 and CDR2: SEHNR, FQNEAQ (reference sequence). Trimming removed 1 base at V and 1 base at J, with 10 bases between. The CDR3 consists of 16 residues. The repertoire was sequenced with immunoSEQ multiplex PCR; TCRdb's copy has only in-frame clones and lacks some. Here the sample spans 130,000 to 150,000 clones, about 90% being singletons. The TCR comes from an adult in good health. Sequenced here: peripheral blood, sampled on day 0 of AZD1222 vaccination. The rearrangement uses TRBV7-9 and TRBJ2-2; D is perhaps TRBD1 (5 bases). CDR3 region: CASSLGRAMNTGELFF. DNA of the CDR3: TGTGCCAGCAGCTTAGGCAGGGCCATGAACACCGGGGAGCTGTTTTTT.